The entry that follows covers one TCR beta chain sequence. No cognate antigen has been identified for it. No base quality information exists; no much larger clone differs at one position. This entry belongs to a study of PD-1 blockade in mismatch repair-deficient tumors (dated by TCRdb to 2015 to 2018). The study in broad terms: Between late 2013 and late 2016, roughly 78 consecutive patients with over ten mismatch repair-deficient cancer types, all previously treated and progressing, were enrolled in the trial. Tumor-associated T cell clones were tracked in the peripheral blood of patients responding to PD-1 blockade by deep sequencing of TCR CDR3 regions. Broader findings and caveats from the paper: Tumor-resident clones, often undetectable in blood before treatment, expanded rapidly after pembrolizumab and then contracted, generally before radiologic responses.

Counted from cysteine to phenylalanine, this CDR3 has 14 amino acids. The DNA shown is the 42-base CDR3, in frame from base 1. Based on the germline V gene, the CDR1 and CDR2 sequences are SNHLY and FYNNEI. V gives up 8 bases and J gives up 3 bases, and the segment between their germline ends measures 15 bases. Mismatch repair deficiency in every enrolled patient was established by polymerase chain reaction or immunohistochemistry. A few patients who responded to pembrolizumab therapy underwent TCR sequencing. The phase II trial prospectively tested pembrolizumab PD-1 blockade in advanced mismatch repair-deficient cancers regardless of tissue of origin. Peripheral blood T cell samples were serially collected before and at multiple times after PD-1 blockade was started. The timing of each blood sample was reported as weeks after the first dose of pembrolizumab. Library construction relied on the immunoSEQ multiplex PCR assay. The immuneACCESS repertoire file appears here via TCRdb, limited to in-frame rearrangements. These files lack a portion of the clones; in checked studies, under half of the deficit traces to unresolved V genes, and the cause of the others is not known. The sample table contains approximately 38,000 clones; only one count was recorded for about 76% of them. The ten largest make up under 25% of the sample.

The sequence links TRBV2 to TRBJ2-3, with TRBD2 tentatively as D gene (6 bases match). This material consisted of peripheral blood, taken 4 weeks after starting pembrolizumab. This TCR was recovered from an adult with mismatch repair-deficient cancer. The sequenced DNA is TGTGCCAGCGACGGGTGGAGGGGTACAGATACGCAGTATTTT. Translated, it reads CASDGWRGTDTQYF.